This entry is about one T cell receptor beta chain. The antigen is unknown. The record originates from a study of cytomegalovirus exposure and HLA in healthy donors. Study-level points and caveats: When a later analysis compared HLA-associated TCR beta chains with equally common others, the HLA-associated chains turned out to be more clonally expanded and to have lower generation probabilities. The presence/absence work took it that sequencing depth was about the same across donors. Based on reports, TCR beta sequences accurately predicted HLA-A and HLA-B alleles for most subjects.

Researchers ran the PCR with 60 Vbeta and 13 Jbeta primers. Assay: immunoSEQ multiplex PCR; the TCRdb copy retains only in-frame clones and omits some. In the table there are roughly 49,000 clones, 81% of which are singletons. CDR3 length: 16 residues. Between the trimmed V and J ends, which lost 3 bases and 2 bases, there was a span of 15 bases. Germline CDR1 reads WSHSY; CDR2 reads SAAADI. The specimen was PBMCs. The TCR comes from a boy aged 5-17 years in good health and CMV-seropositive. The chain carries TRBV10-2 and TRBJ2-3; no reliable D call. The CDR3 sequence is CASSDPGQVPTDTQYF. The DNA for the CDR3 is TGCGCCAGCAGTGATCCAGGTCAAGTTCCCACAGATACGCAGTATTTT.